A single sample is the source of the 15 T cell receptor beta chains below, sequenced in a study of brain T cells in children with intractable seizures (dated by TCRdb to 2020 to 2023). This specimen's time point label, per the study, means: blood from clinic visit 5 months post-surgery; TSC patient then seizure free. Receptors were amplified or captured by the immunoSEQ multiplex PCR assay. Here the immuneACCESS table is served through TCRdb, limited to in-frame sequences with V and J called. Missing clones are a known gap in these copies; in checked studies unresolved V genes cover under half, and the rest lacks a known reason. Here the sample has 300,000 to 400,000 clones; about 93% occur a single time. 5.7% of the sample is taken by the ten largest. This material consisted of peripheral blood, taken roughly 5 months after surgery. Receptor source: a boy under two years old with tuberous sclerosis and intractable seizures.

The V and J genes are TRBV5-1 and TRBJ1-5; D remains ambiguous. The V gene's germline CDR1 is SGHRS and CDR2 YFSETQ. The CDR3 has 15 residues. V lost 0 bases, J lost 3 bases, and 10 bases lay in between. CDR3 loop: CASSLVPGLNQPQHF. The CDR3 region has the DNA TGCGCCAGCAGCTTGGTTCCAGGCCTCAATCAGCCCCAGCATTTT.

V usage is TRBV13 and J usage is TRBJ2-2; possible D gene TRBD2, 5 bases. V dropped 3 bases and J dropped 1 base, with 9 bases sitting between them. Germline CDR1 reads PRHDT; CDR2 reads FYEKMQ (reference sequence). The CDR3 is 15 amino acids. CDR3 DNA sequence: TGTGCCAGCAGCTTTGACGGGATGAACACCGGGGAGCTGTTTTTT. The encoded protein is CASSFDGMNTGELFF.

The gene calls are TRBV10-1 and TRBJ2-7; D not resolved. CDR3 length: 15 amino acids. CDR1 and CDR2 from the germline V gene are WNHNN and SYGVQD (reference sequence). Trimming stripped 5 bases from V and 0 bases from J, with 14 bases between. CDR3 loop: CASSQSRKSSYEQYF. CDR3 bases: TGCGCCAGCAGTCAATCAAGGAAGAGCTCCTACGAGCAGTACTTC.

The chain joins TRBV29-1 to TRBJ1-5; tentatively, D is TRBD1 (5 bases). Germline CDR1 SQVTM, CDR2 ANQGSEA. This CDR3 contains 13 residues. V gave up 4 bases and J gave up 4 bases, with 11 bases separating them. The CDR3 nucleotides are TGCAGCGTTGTAGGGGAACTGAATCAGCCCCAGCATTTT. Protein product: CSVVGELNQPQHF.

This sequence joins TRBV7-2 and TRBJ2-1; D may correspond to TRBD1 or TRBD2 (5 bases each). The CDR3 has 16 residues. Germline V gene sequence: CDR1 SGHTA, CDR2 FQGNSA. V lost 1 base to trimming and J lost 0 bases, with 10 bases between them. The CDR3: CASSLVPGTSYNEQFF. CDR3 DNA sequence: TGTGCCAGCAGCTTAGTACCCGGGACCTCCTACAATGAGCAGTTCTTC. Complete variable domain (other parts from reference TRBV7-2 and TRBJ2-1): GAGVSQSPSNKVTEKGKDVELRCDPISGHTALYWYRQSLGQGLEFLIYFQGNSAPDKSGLPSDRFSAERTGGSVSTLTIQRTQQEDSAVYLCASSLVPGTSYNEQFFGPGTRLTVL.

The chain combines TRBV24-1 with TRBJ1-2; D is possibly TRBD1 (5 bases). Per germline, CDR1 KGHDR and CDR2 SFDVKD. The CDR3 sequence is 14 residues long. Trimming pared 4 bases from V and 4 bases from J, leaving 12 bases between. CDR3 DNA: TGTGCCACCAGTGACCAGGGACGGTTCTATGGCTACACCTTC. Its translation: CATSDQGRFYGYTF.

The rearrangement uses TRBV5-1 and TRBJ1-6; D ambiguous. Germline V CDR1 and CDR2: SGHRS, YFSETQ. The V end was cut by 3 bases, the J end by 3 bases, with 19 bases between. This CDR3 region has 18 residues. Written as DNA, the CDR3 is TGCGCCAGCAGCTCCGAAGGACGGGGTCGCGTCTATAATTCACCCCTCCACTTT. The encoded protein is CASSSEGRGRVYNSPLHF. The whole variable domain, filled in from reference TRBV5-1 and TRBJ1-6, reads KAGVTQTPRYLIKTRGQQVTLSCSPISGHRSVSWYQQTPGQGLQFLFEYFSETQRNKGNFPGRFSGRQFSNSRSEMNVSTLELGDSALYLCASSSEGRGRVYNSPLHFGNGTRLTVT.

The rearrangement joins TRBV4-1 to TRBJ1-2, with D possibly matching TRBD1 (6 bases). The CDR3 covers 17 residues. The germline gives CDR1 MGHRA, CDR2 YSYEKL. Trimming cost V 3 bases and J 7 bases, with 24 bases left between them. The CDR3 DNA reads TGCGCCAGCAGCCATTTTATAGGACAGACTCTTATGGGTGGCTACACCTTC. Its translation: CASSHFIGQTLMGGYTF.

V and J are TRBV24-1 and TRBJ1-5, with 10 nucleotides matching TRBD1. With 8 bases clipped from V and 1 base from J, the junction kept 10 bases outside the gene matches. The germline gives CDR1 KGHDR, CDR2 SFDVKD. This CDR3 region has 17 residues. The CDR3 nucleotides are TGTGCCACCAACGTCCCGGGACAGGGGCAAAGCAATCAGCCCCAGCATTTT. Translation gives CATNVPGQGQSNQPQHF.

CDR3 protein: CASSGQLVYNEQFF. Here the CDR3 DNA reads TGTGCCAGCTCAGGGCAGTTGGTCTACAATGAGCAGTTCTTC. The V gene is TRBV18, the J gene TRBJ2-1; the D is unclear. The germline V gene has CDR1 KGHSH and CDR2 LQKENI. This CDR3 contains 14 residues. V was clipped by 5 bases and J by 3 bases, with 11 bases between them.

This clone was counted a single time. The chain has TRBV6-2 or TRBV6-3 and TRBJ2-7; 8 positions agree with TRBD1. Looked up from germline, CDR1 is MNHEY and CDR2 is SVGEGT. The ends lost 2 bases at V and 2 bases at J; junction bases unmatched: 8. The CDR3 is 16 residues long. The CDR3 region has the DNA TGTGCCAGCAGTTACAATCCTGGGGGACAGGCCTACGAGCAGTACTTC. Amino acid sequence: CASSYNPGGQAYEQYF.

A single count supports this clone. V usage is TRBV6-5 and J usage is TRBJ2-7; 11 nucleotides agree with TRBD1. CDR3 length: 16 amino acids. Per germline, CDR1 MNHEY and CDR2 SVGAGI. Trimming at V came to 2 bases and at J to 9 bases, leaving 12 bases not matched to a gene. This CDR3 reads CASSYRRTGGSILQYF. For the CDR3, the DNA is TGTGCCAGCAGTTACCGTCGGACAGGGGGCTCGATTTTGCAGTACTTC.

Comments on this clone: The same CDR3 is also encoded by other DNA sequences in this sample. CDR3 DNA sequence: TGTGCCAGCAGCCAAGACCGCGGCTACACCTTC. The encoded protein is CASSQDRGYTF. The gene calls are TRBV3-1 (or the pseudogene TRBV3-2) and TRBJ1-2; no definite D call. Germline V gives CDR1 LGHDT, CDR2 YNNKEL (reference sequence). V was trimmed by 0 bases and J by 8 bases, leaving 4 bases between them. The CDR3 totals 11 residues.

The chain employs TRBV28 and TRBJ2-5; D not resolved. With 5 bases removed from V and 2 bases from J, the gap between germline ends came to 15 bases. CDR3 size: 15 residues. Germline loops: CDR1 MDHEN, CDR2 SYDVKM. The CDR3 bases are TGTGCCAGCAGTATGCGCGTGATAACACAAGAGACCCAGTACTTC. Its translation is CASSMRVITQETQYF.

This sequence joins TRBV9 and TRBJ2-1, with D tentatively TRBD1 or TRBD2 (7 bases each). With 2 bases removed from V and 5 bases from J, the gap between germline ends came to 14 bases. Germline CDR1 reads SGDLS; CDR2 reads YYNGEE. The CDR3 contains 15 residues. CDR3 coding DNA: TGTGCCAGCAGCGTGTCAGGGGGGGAGGACAATGAGCAGTTCTTC. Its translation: CASSVSGGEDNEQFF.